These T cell receptor beta chains were read from a single sample in a study of cytomegalovirus exposure and HLA in healthy donors. Clones were read by immunoSEQ multiplex PCR, and TCRdb kept only the in-frame ones, dropping some. The sample consists of approximately 260,000 clones, 65% to 90% of them appearing once. Sequencing input: PBMCs. The origin of the receptors is a young woman in good health and CMV-seronegative. CDR3s include the opening cysteine and the closing phenylalanine or tryptophan. A D gene is named only where the DNA matches it firmly.

CDR3 protein	V gene	J gene	D gene
CASNPRTGSYNEQFF	TRBV2	TRBJ2-1	TRBD1
CASSPPAAGGETQYF	TRBV18	TRBJ2-5	-
CASSPQGGAEAFF	TRBV7-9	TRBJ1-1	TRBD1
CASSFSGFLSSYNEQFF	TRBV5-6	TRBJ2-1	-
CASEWDSAGHYGYTF	TRBV2	TRBJ1-2	-
CASSLVRGTDTQYF	TRBV5-4	TRBJ2-3	-
CASSGRSGNEQYF	TRBV25-1	TRBJ2-7	-
CSVEAGVGEQFF	TRBV29-1	TRBJ2-1	-
CASSLEASGANVLTF	TRBV7-2	TRBJ2-6	-
CAWSDWRTNEKLFF	TRBV30	TRBJ1-4	-
CASSPRLARTYEQYF	TRBV5-1	TRBJ2-7	TRBD2
CASSSISGSPYEQYF	TRBV6-5	TRBJ2-7	TRBD2
CASSSTGIHEQYF	TRBV27	TRBJ2-7	-
CASTPGTGVYEQYF	TRBV28	TRBJ2-7	TRBD1
CASFIGTGTYEQYF	TRBV5-1	TRBJ2-7	TRBD1
CAISVGGAGEQPQHF	TRBV10-3	TRBJ1-5	-
CASSRLAQPYEQYF	TRBV11-3	TRBJ2-7	TRBD2
CASSIMTGRLAQHF	TRBV19	TRBJ1-5	-
CASSQAVTGESYTF	TRBV4-1	TRBJ1-2	TRBD1
CASNTGAGEQFF	TRBV6-5	TRBJ2-1	TRBD1
CAWSVTRTGGSNQPQHF	TRBV30	TRBJ1-5	TRBD1
CASSWQPTGGIDTQYF	TRBV2	TRBJ2-3	TRBD1
CASSLRPQGDGDTQYF	TRBV11-2	TRBJ2-3	TRBD1
CASSADDRAHRENEQFF	TRBV2	TRBJ2-1	-
CSATGWDNTIYF	TRBV29-1	TRBJ1-3	-
CASSPGGQRTTYEQYF	TRBV5-4	TRBJ2-7	-
CSVEEADRGTDYTF	TRBV29-1	TRBJ1-2	TRBD1
CASSYAGGGVYGYTF	TRBV27	TRBJ1-2	-
CASSLVQGANQPQHF	TRBV7-2	TRBJ1-5	TRBD1
CAWSGADTQYF	TRBV30	TRBJ2-3	-
CASSLTLGGTDTQYF	TRBV4-3	TRBJ2-3	-
CASSLIGGAYSNQPQHF	TRBV27	TRBJ1-5	-
CASSQDEGTVNYGYTF	TRBV4-3	TRBJ1-2	TRBD1
CASSKGAVVQETQYF	TRBV19	TRBJ2-5	-
CASRDTGTGEQYF	TRBV6-5	TRBJ2-7	-
CASSLAWGLTYEQYF	TRBV5-1	TRBJ2-7	-
CASSLVTRGETQYF	TRBV5-1	TRBJ2-5	-
CASSPSPTQPQHF	TRBV7-6	TRBJ1-5	-
CASSLQDASTDTQYF	TRBV18	TRBJ2-3	-
CASSVDRTGYGYTF	TRBV9	TRBJ1-2	-
CASSESSGQGVYEQYF	TRBV25-1	TRBJ2-7	TRBD1
CASSLYDTQYF	TRBV5-1	TRBJ2-3	-
CASSPSGSTGELFF	TRBV7-7	TRBJ2-2	TRBD2
CASSLVPGFSYGYTF	TRBV7-8	TRBJ1-2	-
CAISGGSSNQPQHF	TRBV10-3	TRBJ1-5	-
CASSQDPGGAKLAKNIQYF	TRBV5-1	TRBJ2-4	TRBD1